These 14 T cell receptor beta chains were all obtained from the same sample, sequenced in a study of blood T cell repertoires in COVID-19. Profiled with immunoSEQ multiplex PCR; TCRdb holds only in-frame clones, not every one. The sample includes approximately 69,000 clones, roughly 82% of them seen just once. The sample consisted of peripheral blood. The receptors were sampled from a woman older than 75 with acute or convalescent COVID-19.

This clone was counted only a few times. The chain links TRBV6-5 to TRBJ1-3; 9 bases map to TRBD1. CDR1 and CDR2 (germline): MNHEY, SVGAGI. The trim removed 6 bases at V and 0 bases at J, leaving 3 bases unmatched. The CDR3 consists of 15 residues. The CDR3 DNA sequence: TGTGCCAGCAGGGGACAGGGCGTCTCTGGAAACACCATATATTTT. Protein sequence: CASRGQGVSGNTIYF.

CDR3 nucleotide sequence: TGTGCCAGCAGCTTCAAGGAGCACGGGGAGCTGTTTTTT. Protein sequence: CASSFKEHGELFF. The V and J genes are TRBV9 and TRBJ2-2; D is undetermined. The CDR3 extends over 13 amino acids. Germline-derived CDR1 and CDR2 are SGDLS and YYNGEE. Trimming left V 4 bases short and J 7 bases short, with 11 bases between.

This rearrangement joins TRBV7-9 to TRBJ2-2; tentative D call: TRBD1 (5 bases). Germline V gene sequence: CDR1 SEHNR, CDR2 FQNEAQ (reference sequence). The CDR3 runs to 13 residues. Trimming removed 5 bases from V and 7 bases from J, with 11 bases in between. CDR3 loop: CASSPLRDGELFF. CDR3 bases: TGTGCCAGCAGCCCTCTCAGGGACGGGGAGCTGTTTTTT.

J is TRBJ2-3 and V is TRBV28; TRBD2 is a possible D gene (6 bases). Germline V gives CDR1 MDHEN, CDR2 SYDVKM. The CDR3 consists of 19 residues. Trimming removed 3 bases from V and 2 bases from J, with 24 bases in between. The chain's CDR3 is CASSFGLATTSSPTDTQYF. The CDR3 DNA sequence: TGTGCCAGCAGTTTCGGGCTAGCGACGACTTCGAGCCCCACAGATACGCAGTATTTT.

A few counts support this clone. The V and J genes are TRBV5-1 and TRBJ2-2; 10 bases are shared with TRBD2. Trimming took 5 bases from V and 0 from J; bases not matched to a gene: 7. From germline, CDR1 is SGHRS and CDR2 YFSETQ. This CDR3 has 17 residues. The CDR3 protein is CASRRGTSASNTGELFF. Here the CDR3 DNA reads TGCGCCAGCAGACGTGGGACTAGCGCCTCGAACACCGGGGAGCTGTTTTTT.

This clone was counted between two and nine times. The rearrangement joins TRBV5-1 to TRBJ2-1; TRBD2 aligns across 7 bases. The length of the CDR3 is 15 residues. J gave up 7 bases and V 5 bases, and 12 bases lay outside the gene matches. Looked up from germline, CDR1 is SGHRS and CDR2 is YFSETQ. The CDR3 DNA reads TGCGCCAGCAGACGGACTAGTGATCGTGATAATGAGCAGTTCTTC. Protein product: CASRRTSDRDNEQFF. Full variable domain (remainder filled in from reference TRBV5-1 and TRBJ2-1): KAGVTQTPRYLIKTRGQQVTLSCSPISGHRSVSWYQQTPGQGLQFLFEYFSETQRNKGNFPGRFSGRQFSNSRSEMNVSTLELGDSALYLCASRRTSDRDNEQFFGPGTRLTVL.

The CDR3 sequence is CASSLIPTGGVNEQFF. The CDR3 region has the DNA TGTGCCAGCAGCTTAATTCCCACGGGAGGTGTGAATGAGCAGTTCTTC. The chain combines TRBV11-3 with TRBJ2-1; 7 nucleotides match TRBD2. Unmatched junction bases numbered 11, after V lost 2 bases and J lost 7 bases. This CDR3 is 16 amino acids long. The V gene's germline CDR1 is SGHNT and CDR2 YENEEA.

J is TRBJ2-5 and V is TRBV7-9, with a tentative D call TRBD1 (5 bases). There are 14 residues in the CDR3. Per the germline V gene, CDR1 is SEHNR and CDR2 is FQNEAQ (reference sequence). The ends were cut back, 4 bases at V and 2 bases at J, with 11 bases in the middle. In DNA, the CDR3 is TGTGCCAGCAGCTCGACAGTAGGACAAGAGACCCAGTACTTC. Its translation: CASSSTVGQETQYF.

This clone is a singleton in its sample. The V and J genes are TRBV5-1 and TRBJ1-2; D is ambiguous. The CDR3 has 15 residues. V was pared by 5 bases and J by 3 bases, with 17 bases between. Germline V gene sequence: CDR1 SGHRS, CDR2 YFSETQ. The CDR3 protein is CASRTPETPDYGYTF. The DNA of the CDR3 is TGCGCCAGCAGAACCCCCGAGACACCAGACTATGGCTACACCTTC.

This chain connects TRBV11-3 to TRBJ2-2; 7 bases map to TRBD2. This CDR3 comprises 17 residues. V trimming: 4 bases; J trimming: 2 bases; junction bases outside the gene matches: 10. Germline CDR1 SGHNT, CDR2 YENEEA. The DNA of the CDR3 is TGTGCCAGCAGCTCTACCTTCTGGGGGGGTAACACCGGGGAGCTGTTTTTT. Its protein is CASSSTFWGGNTGELFF.

The V call is TRBV7-9, the J call TRBJ2-7, with D possibly TRBD2 on 6 matching bases. The CDR3 loop spans 14 amino acids. The germline V and J ends were trimmed by 2 bases and 7 bases, with 15 bases remaining between them. Germline lookup yields CDR1 SEHNR and CDR2 FQNEAQ (reference sequence). CDR3 bases: TGTGCCAGCAGCTTAATGACGGGAGATAGTGAGCAGTACTTC. Translated, it gives CASSLMTGDSEQYF.

The CDR3 loop is CASSLVGTPRARRNEQYF. The CDR3 bases are TGTGCCAGCAGCTTAGTGGGCACCCCGCGGGCGCGACGCAACGAGCAGTACTTC. This sequence joins TRBV7-9 and TRBJ2-7, with a tentative D call TRBD2 (5 bases). Germline V gene data show CDR1 as SEHNR and CDR2 as FQNEAQ (reference sequence). CDR3 length equals 18 residues. V lost 1 base and J 5 bases, leaving 24 bases between the germline ends.

The chain links TRBV27 to TRBJ2-6; 7 bases line up with TRBD1. The CDR3 has 19 residues. V gave up 4 bases and J gave up 2 bases; unmatched junction bases: 14. From germline, CDR1 is MNHEY and CDR2 SMNVEV (reference sequence). Here the CDR3 reads CASSYRPPGQTTGANVLTF. CDR3 DNA: TGTGCCAGCAGTTACCGACCTCCGGGACAGACAACTGGGGCCAACGTCCTGACTTTC.

V is TRBV5-6 and J is TRBJ2-7; D is uncertain. Germline-derived CDR1 and CDR2 are SGHDT and YYEEEE. The CDR3 has 14 amino acids. V gave up 0 bases and J gave up 2 bases, with 9 bases separating them. CDR3 region: CASSLGGDTYEQYF. CDR3 bases: TGTGCCAGCAGCTTGGGTGGAGATACCTACGAGCAGTACTTC.